One and the same sample provided the 10 T cell receptor beta chains below, sequenced in a study of blood T cells in healthy people across ages. It was with a sample-barcoded 5' primer and a J-beta primer mix that a second PCR of roughly 7 to 11 cycles was run. MiXCR was run by TCRdb on the 5' RACE reads, yielding one entry per CDR3 protein. The sample holds about 730,000 distinct CDR3 sequences, around 46% seen once. Sample: blood. These receptors were obtained from a woman in her sixties or seventies in good health.

The chain employs TRBV11-2 and TRBJ2-1, with 7 bases that match TRBD1. The end of the DNA is better explained by TRBJ2-7, so the J call may be wrong. The CDR3 contains 15 residues. CDR1 and CDR2 (germline): SGHAT, FQNNGV. The CDR3 DNA follows: TGTGCCAGCAGCTTAGTAACAGGGGACGCTTACGAGCAGTACTTC. Amino acids: CASSLVTGDAYEQYF.

The chain uses TRBV27 and TRBJ2-1; 11 bases are a match to TRBD2. The V and J ends lost 0 bases and 14 bases, in that order; junction bases with no gene match: 6. The CDR3 runs to 14 residues. The germline V gene has CDR1 MNHEY and CDR2 SMNVEV (reference sequence). The CDR3 bases are TGTGCCAGCAGTTTATCAGCGGGACTAGCGGTGGAGTTCTTC. This translates into CASSLSAGLAVEFF.

The chain employs TRBV20-1 and TRBJ2-4; 7 bases are a match to TRBD1. Judging by the DNA end, TRBJ2-7 fits better; the J call may be wrong. The CDR3 covers 13 residues. CDR1 and CDR2 (germline): DFQATT, SNEGSKA (reference sequence). CDR3 in amino acids: CSAMQTGVYEQYF. The CDR3 coding sequence is TGCAGTGCTATGCAAACAGGGGTCTACGAGCAGTACTTC.

This clonotype has a count of ten or more. For the CDR3, the DNA is TGTGCCAGCTTGGGGTGGGACAGGGCTTGGCACGAGCAGTACTTC. Amino acid sequence: CASLGWDRAWHEQYF. This chain connects TRBV6-1 to TRBJ2-7; 9 positions match TRBD1. V trimming: 8 bases; J trimming: 5 bases; junction bases outside the gene matches: 13. Germline loops: CDR1 MNHNS, CDR2 SASEGT. CDR3 size: 15 residues.

V and J are TRBV2 and TRBJ2-1; TRBD1 or TRBD2 may be the D gene (5 bases each). Germline values: CDR1 SNHLY, CDR2 FYNNEI. The V end was cut by 6 bases, the J end by 15 bases, with 24 bases between. The CDR3 spans 14 residues. DNA of the CDR3: TGTGCCAGCAGAGCCGGGACCGTGAAGGCGGAAACGTTCTTC. Its protein is CASRAGTVKAETFF. The complete variable domain, with remaining parts taken from reference TRBV2 and TRBJ2-1, reads EPEVTQTPSHQVTQMGQEVILRCVPISNHLYFYWYRQILGQKVEFLVSFYNNEISEKSEIFDDQFSVERPDGSNFTLKIRSTKLEDSAMYFCASRAGTVKAETFFGPGTRLTVL.

The chain carries TRBV10-2 and TRBJ2-2, with 11 nucleotides matching TRBD2. Germline trimming cut 6 bases from V and 4 bases from J; bases unmatched to any gene: 4. Germline CDR1 and CDR2: WSHSY and SAAADI. The CDR3 contains 15 residues. The CDR3 coding sequence is TGCGCCAGCAGGCTAGCGGGAGGCCCCACCGGGGAGCTGTTTTTT. Translated: CASRLAGGPTGELFF.

This chain joins TRBV12-3 or TRBV12-4 and TRBJ1-1; no reliable D call. V was pared by 8 bases and J by 2 bases, with 12 bases between. This CDR3 has 13 amino acids. CDR3 bases: TGTGCCAGCTTACGGTTGTCTAACACTGAAGCTTTCTTT. Translated: CASLRLSNTEAFF.

A word on this clonotype: The junction departs from the called germline gene at one end, perhaps through a read error. This chain links TRBV3-1 with TRBJ2-4; a weak D match, TRBD2 (6 bases). CDR3 length: 17 amino acids. Germline CDR1 is LGHDT and CDR2 is YNNKEL (reference sequence). The DNA for the CDR3 is TGTACCAGCAGCCCTCGTAATACGGGAGTGTTAGGAAACATTCAGTACTTC. Encoded protein: CTSSPRNTGVLGNIQYF. Based on the CDR3 plus reference TRBV3-1 and TRBJ2-4, the full variable domain is DTAVSQTPKYLVTQMGNDKSIKCEQNLGHDTMYWYKQDSKKFLKIMFSYNNKELIINETVPNRFSPKSPDKAHLNLHINSLELGDSAVYFCTSSPRNTGVLGNIQYFGAGTRLSVL.

This sequence joins TRBV20-1 and TRBJ2-1, with D uncertain. The CDR3 spans 14 residues. V dropped 2 bases and J dropped 5 bases, with 13 bases sitting between them. Germline V lookup: CDR1 DFQATT, CDR2 SNEGSKA (reference sequence). CDR3 coding DNA: TGCAGTGCTAGAACCTTACGGGTGAACAATGAGCAGTTCTTC. It translates to CSARTLRVNNEQFF.

This clonotype was observed many times. The V and J genes are TRBV4-3 and TRBJ2-3, with D possibly being TRBD2 (6 bases). CDR1 is LGHNA, CDR2 YSLEER, per germline. This CDR3 is built from 15 residues. V lost 1 base, J lost 0 bases, and 8 bases lay in between. CDR3 coding DNA: TGCGCCAGCAGCCAAGGGGGGACTAGCACAGATACGCAGTATTTT. Protein: CASSQGGTSTDTQYF.